This T cell receptor beta chain was observed in a study of graft-versus-host responses after intestinal transplantation. Overall study: Tacrolimus and steroids were given for three to four years to all recipients after anti-thymocyte globulin induction.

Trimming at V came to 0 bases and at J to 1 base, leaving 3 bases not matched to a gene. Germline loops: CDR1 SGHVS, CDR2 FNYEAQ. This CDR3 region has 16 residues. Study observations and caveats: GvH clone levels peaked in circulation, and this peak was associated with early post-transplant HvG declines.

Here immunoSEQ multiplex PCR was the method, and the copy in TCRdb shows in-frame clones only, minus some. The sample has roughly 100,000 clones, roughly 92% seen once; the top ten hold approximately 0.069%. This clone was detected once. Its antigen is not identified. This receptor was obtained from a human donor who was the organ donor for an intestinal transplant. The sequenced sample was unstimulated CD8+ T cells sorted from spleen or lymph node cells, obtained before transplant. This chain uses TRBV7-6 with TRBJ2-3, with 8 bases lining up with TRBD2. The CDR3 reads CASSLASGMGTDTQYF. The CDR3 bases are TGTGCCAGCAGCTTAGCTAGCGGGATGGGCACAGATACGCAGTATTTT.